This paragraph covers one TCR beta chain sequence. This entry belongs to a study of blood T cell repertoires in COVID-19. Study-wide background: Some COVID-19 samples were acute and others convalescent; all came from the United States, Italy and Spain. In each case, the material was cDNA or gDNA derived from T cells, B-cell-depleted T cells, or PBMCs.

In germline, CDR1 is MNHEY, CDR2 SVGAGI. CDR3 size: 14 residues. J lost 4 bases, V lost 6 bases, and 6 bases had no gene match. How the authors handled the data: By means of reference gene primer amplification, nucleated cell counts were estimated. The protocol was immunoSEQ multiplex PCR, while the TCRdb copy is restricted to in-frame clones and leaves out a portion. Clone size and V and J calls were adopted from that table, with D and trimming inferred from the DNA. The data contain tens of thousands of clones, around 89% of them singletons. Sequencing was done on a sample of peripheral blood. This receptor was taken from a woman of 80 years or more with active COVID-19. The chain carries TRBV6-5 and TRBJ2-7; 10 bases are a match to TRBD2. The CDR3 sequence is CASRGAGGRYEQYF. In DNA form, the CDR3 reads TGTGCCAGCAGGGGAGCGGGAGGGAGATACGAGCAGTACTTC.